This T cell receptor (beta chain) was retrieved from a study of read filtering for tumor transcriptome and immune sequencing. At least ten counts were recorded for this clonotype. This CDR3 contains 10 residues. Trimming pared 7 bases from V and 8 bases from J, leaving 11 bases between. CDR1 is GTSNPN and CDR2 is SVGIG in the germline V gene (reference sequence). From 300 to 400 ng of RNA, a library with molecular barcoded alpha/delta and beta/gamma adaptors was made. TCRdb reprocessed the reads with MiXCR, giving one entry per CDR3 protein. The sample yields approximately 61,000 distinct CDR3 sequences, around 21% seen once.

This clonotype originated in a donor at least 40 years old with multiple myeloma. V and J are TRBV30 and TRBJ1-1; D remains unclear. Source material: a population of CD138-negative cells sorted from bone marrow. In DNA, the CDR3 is TGTGCCTCCTCCTTCCGAGAAGCTTTCTTT. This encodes CASSFREAFF.